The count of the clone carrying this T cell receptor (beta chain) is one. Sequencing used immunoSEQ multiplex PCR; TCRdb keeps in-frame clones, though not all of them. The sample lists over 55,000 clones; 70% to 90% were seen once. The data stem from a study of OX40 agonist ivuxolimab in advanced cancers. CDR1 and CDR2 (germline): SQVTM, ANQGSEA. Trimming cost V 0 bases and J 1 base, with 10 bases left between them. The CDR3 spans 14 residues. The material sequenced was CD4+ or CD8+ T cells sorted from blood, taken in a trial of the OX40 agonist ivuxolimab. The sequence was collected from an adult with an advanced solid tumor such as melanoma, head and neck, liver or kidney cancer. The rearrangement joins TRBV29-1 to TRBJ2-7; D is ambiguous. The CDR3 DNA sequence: TGCAGCGTTGAAGACACACGCAGGTCCTACGAGCAGTACTTC. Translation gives CSVEDTRRSYEQYF.